This T cell receptor beta chain is from a study of neurological immune-mediated disorders (dated 2019 in TCRdb). Context from the whole study: Among the approximately 34 multiple sclerosis patients, relapsing-remitting MS was present in roughly 30 and secondary progressive MS was present in 3. The study compared peripheral blood TCR-beta repertoires of HTLV-I-associated myelopathy (HAM/TSP) patients, multiple sclerosis patients and healthy controls using UMI-based sequencing. The approximately 110 TCR-beta libraries included longitudinal samples, technical triplicates and paired sorted CD4+ and CD8+ T-cell subsets alongside PBMC samples. The cohort comprised roughly 69 subjects: roughly 15 HAM/TSP patients, roughly 34 multiple sclerosis patients and around 20 healthy controls. Broad study findings and their caveats: In a phylogenetic analysis, the repertoires of 18 out of 34 MS patients fell into a single cluster of related CDR3 sequences, pointing to a possible signature at the repertoire level. No identical CDR3 amino acid sequences were found to be shared among expanded clones across subjects, suggesting that TCR-beta repertoires were private in all groups. TCR clonal expansion was greatest in HAM/TSP patients and smallest in MS patients, who ranked below even healthy controls. The MS cluster showed no association with clinical or MRI features, and the authors stated that larger cohorts are needed.

cDNA was synthesized by template-switch 5'RACE using a primer carrying a 10-nucleotide random unique molecular identifier by which each TCR transcript was tagged. Each sequencing run produced over 160 million TCR-beta sequences covering 15-18 subjects. Total RNA was extracted with the RNeasy kit. The KAPA Real-time Library Amplification kit was used to amplify TCR-beta VDJ regions with primers for the TCR constant region and the 5'RACE anchor. A first PCR added sample indexes and Illumina adaptors, and a second PCR then raised library yield. The roughly 650 bp TCR product was size-selected on a 2% E-gel SizeSelection system after Ampure bead purification. Before pooling, libraries had their quality checked on a Bioanalyzer, their concentration measured with Qubit, and their quantity determined with the Kapa Library Quantification kit. Libraries were sequenced paired-end 2 x 150 bp on an Illumina HiSeq 2500. To increase sequence diversity, about 25-31% phiX was spiked into each library pool. Processing in the source paper ran as follows. Quality-filtered reads were processed with the UMI-based MiGEC pipeline, which removed over 75% of raw TCR sequences during error correction. VDJ genes were aligned to IMGT germline references, and clonotypes were defined by unique CDR3 amino acid sequence plus V-J genes. Clonal expansion, Shannon diversity and CDR3 relatedness were evaluated with VDJtools (CalcPairwiseDistances, ClusterSamples), while phylogenetic trees were built in CLCbio workbench. Clones with at least 8 unique UMIs were defined as expanded, with this threshold being based on coefficient-of-variation modelling across technical triplicates. The raw public reads went through TCRdb reprocessing: fastp at Q25, MiXCR clone calling, in-frame beta chains kept. Merged by CDR3 protein, the rows form single entries marked with the most common genes and DNA. For this entry, the V and J calls and clone size follow TCRdb and not the study's own pipeline. The sample profile shows more than 45,000 distinct CDR3 sequences; 3% to 4% of them were found once. Over 5% of the sample lies in the top ten.

This clonotype was observed many times. Its antigen remains unidentified. No qualities accompany the bases; no much larger clone lies one base away. For the unsorted PBMC libraries, 2 million PBMCs were stored in RNAlater at -80 degrees C until RNA extraction and were used to generate the libraries. Multiple sclerosis patients were enrolled in a US clinical protocol under which disease progression was evaluated by magnetic resonance imaging. Peripheral blood was subjected to Ficoll-Hypaque density gradient centrifugation to isolate PBMCs, which were then cryopreserved in liquid nitrogen. The material sequenced was PBMCs. This receptor was identified in a man between 40 and 49 years old with multiple sclerosis.

The bases are TGTGCCAGCAGCCAAGATCGGGGGGGCACAGATACGCAGTATTTT. This is translated as CASSQDRGGTDTQYF. The chain joins TRBV4-2 to TRBJ2-3; 7 central bases correspond to TRBD2. From V the trimming removes 0 bases and from J it removes 1 base, while the gene matches leave 1 base of the junction unaccounted for. CDR1 is given as LGHNA and CDR2 as YNFKEQ, both from the germline V gene. Measured from the cysteine to the phenylalanine, the CDR3 is 15 residues long. The only DNA kept is the CDR3, 45 bases in frame from the first base.